Here is one TCR beta chain with its context. What this receptor recognizes is not known. No base quality information exists; no much larger clone differs at one position. Preparation of the library involved the immunoSEQ multiplex PCR assay. For the multiplex PCR, a mixture combining 60 forward primers for TCR Vbeta segments and 13 reverse primers for TCR Jbeta segments was used. Amplification of the CDR3 region of rearranged TCR beta genes was performed with a multiplex PCR assay on genomic DNA. Amplified TCR beta libraries were sequenced as 87-base-pair reads on the Illumina HiSeq System. Turning to the authors' computational methods: In a later analysis, some 80 million unique TCR beta chains were counted across the 650 to 700 repertoires, and some 10 million of these chains were shared by at least two donors. To remove PCR and sequencing errors, raw reads were error-corrected and collapsed into unique sequences using a nearest-neighbor algorithm that merged closely related sequences. V, D and J gene segments were assigned by aligning CDR3 sequences to IMGT reference sequences. For a sequence to be retained, at least a six-nucleotide match to both a V gene segment and a J gene segment was required. Rearrangements were classified as productive when the CDR3 lacked stop codons and remained in frame with V and J, and all other rearrangements were classified as non-productive. Following IMGT convention, CDR3 was defined as the stretch from the second conserved V-encoded cysteine up to the conserved J-encoded phenylalanine. The earlier analysis of a few hundred of the donors excluded any sequence lacking an unambiguous match to a single V gene segment. An earlier analysis of several hundred of the donors called V segments functional above 56.7% productive rearrangements and segregating when the between-donor standard deviation exceeded 5%. A statistical classification framework was built to diagnose cytomegalovirus status from the catalog of TCR beta chain sequences. In a later analysis, V and J genes were assigned by comparing TCR nucleotide sequences against IMGT/GENE-DB human TR gene sequences. The TCRdist pipeline was used in a later analysis to assign CDR3 sequences and most-parsimonious VDJ recombination scenarios. In a later analysis, each TCR beta chain was defined by its CDR3 amino acid sequence together with its V-gene family, and reads lacking a unique V-gene family were excluded. A later analysis removed over 500 highly shared, low-generation-probability nucleotide sequences to deal with suspected cross-contamination and a sequencing artifact. In a later analysis, a clonal expansion index for each public chain was calculated from normalized within-repertoire ranks of inferred template counts. In a later analysis, generation probabilities were computed using a VDJ recombination model fitted to out-of-frame rearrangements, and the results were checked against IGoR. In a later analysis, TCR-TCR, TCR-HLA and TCR-CMV co-occurrence was scored with hypergeometric tests, and a repertoire-size bias correction was applied to TCR pairs. To estimate false discovery rates, a later analysis permuted the HLA or CMV assignments 20 times. In a later analysis, co-occurring TCRs were grouped using DBSCAN, with TCRdist sequence similarity added in when clustering inside HLA-allele-positive subsets. For co-occurrence clustering, repertoires with fewer than 30,000 or more than 120,000 public chains were excluded, along with five repertoires with anomalous nucleotide sharing. In TCRdb, the immuneACCESS table is reduced to in-frame sequences with V and J assigned. These tables do not hold every clone; where another copy was compared, an unresolved V gene accounts for under half, and the others remain unexplained. V, J and clone size are those of that table, while D and trimming were read from the DNA. Recorded for this sample are approximately 120,000 clones; about 74% of them occurred a single time. Of the sample, around 4% is held by the ten largest clones.

The data stem from a study of cytomegalovirus exposure and HLA in healthy donors (dated by TCRdb to the late 2010s). In the study overall: In an earlier analysis of under 750 of the donors, about 260 Gb of sequence data and 117 million unique TCR beta sequences from 150 million to 200 million T cells were reported. An early release covering just under 650 HLA-typed donors comprised roughly 300 gigabases of sequencing data and some 79 million unique TCR sequences. Among the approximately 420 genotyped donors, approximately 77% belonged to the genetic ancestry cluster associated with self-reported Caucasian donors. The study aimed to test whether cataloging public T cell receptors could reveal signatures of past pathogen exposure. The T cell repertoires of 550 to 850 subjects were profiled by immunosequencing and related to cytomegalovirus serostatus. In addition to the first cohort of 666 subjects, a separate validation cohort of about 120 different subjects was used. High-throughput TCR immunosequencing, statistical association of individual TCRs with disease status, and machine learning were combined to predict cytomegalovirus infection status. In a later analysis, previously published TCR beta repertoires from 500 to 750 donors were re-analyzed and high-resolution HLA genotyping was added so that TCR occurrence patterns could be studied. Rather than using new phenotypic data, the later analysis identified candidate immune exposures from TCR beta sequences and from how often those sequences occurred across donors. An earlier analysis of 587 of the donors used high-throughput TCR beta sequencing to judge whether each TCR beta V gene segment behaved as functional or pseudogenic. Donor age, sex, ethnicity and CMV serostatus were compiled together with the repertoire data. Genome-wide SNP genotypes for about three fifths of the roughly 670 donors were used in a later genetic analysis, which treated that subset as a discovery cohort. All discovery cohort repertoires had been generated using a single sequencing platform. HLA typing covered class I and class II loci at four-digit resolution. The number of donors typed differed by locus, with roughly 629-640 for A, B, C, DRB1 and DQB1, roughly 520 for DQA1, about 610 for DPA1, and some 440 for DPB1. Four or five DR-DQ haplotypes were handled as single units for association and clustering, since linkage in the cohort was strong. On average, around 240,000 unique TCR beta nucleotide sequences were sequenced per donor among 300 to 500 genotyped donors of the cohort, with roughly 20% of those sequences being non-productive. On the study overall, not on this receptor specifically: In a later analysis, most CMV-associated TCR beta chains were found to appear HLA-restricted, with HLA associations seemingly driven largely by CMV exposure. Cytomegalovirus status was reported to be diagnosed by the classifier with high specificity and sensitivity in both the original and validation cohorts. A few of the identified cytomegalovirus-associated TCR beta chains were confirmed in vitro to be specific for cytomegalovirus antigens. Most TCR sequences were seen in very few donors, while some public TCRs were found in many individuals. Compared with the roughly 600-donor mean, donors in an Asian-associated ancestry cluster had fewer N-insertions in productive TCRs, according to a later genetic analysis. Correlated functional status among segregating V segments might reflect linkage disequilibrium, but an unknown experimental factor could not be ruled out. According to the authors, the approach could potentially be generalized to other disease states and immunological phenotypes. Presence/absence analyses assumed roughly uniform sequencing depth across donors, an assumption that may not hold. A cluster of highly shared sequence variants was judged likely to be a technical artifact of the sequencing pipeline. In a later analysis, HLA-associated TCR beta chains were found to be more clonally expanded and to have lower generation probabilities than equally common non-associated chains. The study gave a list of some 150 TCR beta chains associated with cytomegalovirus. The only immune exposure information available for the cohort was CMV serostatus. Because counts were too low, approximately 15 rarely observed V segments, including chromosome 9 orphons, were excluded from the earlier analysis of 500 to 700 of the donors. The cohort was sequenced for TCR beta chains only, and without alpha or paired-chain data the features that could be detected were limited. A further reported finding was that TCR beta sequences accurately predicted the HLA-A and HLA-B alleles for most subjects in the first cohort. In a later genetic analysis, a missense DCLRE1C variant was associated with V-gene and J-gene trimming of TCR beta chains, and the association was replicated in an independent cohort. Several of the top co-occurrence clusters appeared to be linked to parvovirus B19, influenza, CMV and Epstein-Barr virus, according to a later analysis. When HLA alleles, especially DR and DQ, strongly co-occurred, TCR associations were difficult to assign to individual alleles. In a later analysis, the rate of TCR association differed among HLA loci, with DRB1 alleles having the most associated TCRs and HLA-C alleles having the fewest. A later analysis associated 17,000 or so TCR beta sequences with specific HLA alleles at a false discovery rate of 0.05. HLA typing was unavailable for some donors at each locus, so association tests used only the typed subset. Broadly in line with IMGT annotations, most TCR beta V segments showed up in productive rearrangements about 87% or about 30% of the time in an earlier analysis of under 700 of the donors.

The cohort was made up of roughly 670 healthy bone marrow donors. At the time of sampling, all cohort members were nominally healthy, though unrecorded immune exposures were likely present. The donor tested CMV seropositive and was one of the 289 seropositive cohort members. Each donor provided a peripheral blood sample, and peripheral blood mononuclear cells were used for TCR beta sequencing. The Qiagen DNeasy Blood Extraction Kit was used to extract genomic DNA from the blood cell samples. Sequencing input: PBMCs. The TCR comes from a woman in her 50s in good health and CMV-seropositive.

The DNA sequence reads TGTGCCAGCAGCCCTACGAAGAACTATGGCTACACCTTC. It translates to CASSPTKNYGYTF. The chain was built from TRBV7-2 and TRBJ1-2; no confident D gene assignment can be made. The V and J ends are trimmed by 5 bases and 2 bases, leaving 9 bases between them. CDR1 and CDR2 are read off the germline V gene as SGHTA and FQGNSA. The CDR3 spans 13 residues, from the cysteine through the phenylalanine. The DNA shown is the 39-base CDR3, in frame from base 1.